The clone carrying this T cell receptor beta chain occurred once. This specimen comes from a study of human versus mouse CDR3 diversity and MHC coevolution. Across the study: Samples had between 0.6 x 10^7 and 1.6 x 10^7 valid reads.

Sequencing used immunoSEQ multiplex PCR; TCRdb keeps in-frame clones, though not all of them. The sample yields around 59,000 clones, about 93% seen once. Germline V gene sequence: CDR1 SGHKS, CDR2 YYEKEE (reference sequence). V was clipped by 6 bases and J by 1 base, with 6 bases between them. CDR3 length: 12 residues. The chain couples TRBV5-5 to TRBJ2-3, with no clear D. This TCR was sampled from a person in their sixties in good health. Sequencing input: naive CD4+ T cells from blood. The subset here: CD45RO-negative CD62L-positive naive CD4 T cells. CDR3: CASTTGTDTQYF. In nucleotides, the CDR3 is TGTGCCAGCACAACAGGCACAGATACGCAGTATTTT.